The clone carrying this TCR beta chain turned up a few times. The antigen is unknown. The sample comes from a study of vaccination effects on CD4 cells after COVID-19. The overall study: A few convalescent patients were sampled early and late after vaccination.

V gave up 3 bases and J gave up 1 base; unmatched junction bases: 12. This CDR3 has 20 residues. The V gene's germline CDR1 is SGDLS and CDR2 YYNGEE. Upon completion of around 9 days in culture, CD4+ T cells were isolated. Their SARS-CoV-2 infection, verified by PCR, occurred between March and December 2020. Two doses of either BNT162b2 or mRNA-1273 were given to each participant. Repertoires were generated with immunoSEQ multiplex PCR, while TCRdb's copy carries only in-frame clones and drops some. The sample includes some 40,000 clones, approximately 82% of them seen just once. The receptor's source is a human donor who had a prior SARS-CoV-2 infection. The chain combines TRBV9 with TRBJ2-3, with 15 bases lining up with TRBD2. Specimen: CD4+ T cells from PBMCs cultured without peptide, collected after COVID-19 vaccination. CDR3 nucleotides: TGTGCCAGCAGCGCGAGCGGACTAGCGGGAGGGGAGGGTGGCACAGATACGCAGTATTTT. It codes for CASSASGLAGGEGGTDTQYF.